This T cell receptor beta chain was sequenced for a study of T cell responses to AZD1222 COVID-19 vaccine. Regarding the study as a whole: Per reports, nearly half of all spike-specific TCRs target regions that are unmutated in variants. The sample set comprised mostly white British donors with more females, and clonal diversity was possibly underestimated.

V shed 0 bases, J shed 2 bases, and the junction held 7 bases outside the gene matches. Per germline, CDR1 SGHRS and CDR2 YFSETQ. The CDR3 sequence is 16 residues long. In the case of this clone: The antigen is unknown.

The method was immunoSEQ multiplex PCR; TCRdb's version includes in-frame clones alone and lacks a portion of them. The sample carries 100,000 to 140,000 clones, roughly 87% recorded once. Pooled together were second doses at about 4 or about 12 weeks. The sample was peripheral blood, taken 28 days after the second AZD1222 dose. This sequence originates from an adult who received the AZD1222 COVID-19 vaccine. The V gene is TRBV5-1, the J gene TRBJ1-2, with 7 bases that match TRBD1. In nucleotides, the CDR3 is TGCGCCAGCAGCTTGGGCCCGGGGACAGCCAACTATGGCTACACCTTC. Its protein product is CASSLGPGTANYGYTF.